This T cell receptor (beta chain) emerged from a study of early T cells in non-severe SARS-CoV-2 infection. MiXCR, run by TCRdb on the 5' RACE reads, gives a single entry per CDR3 protein. The sample shows just over 95,000 distinct CDR3 sequences, roughly 11% of them seen only once. With 3 bases removed from V and 0 bases from J, the gap between germline ends came to 10 bases. CDR1 and CDR2 (germline): SGHRS, YFSETQ. The CDR3 length is 14 residues. The source was whole blood, collected at baseline. The V and J genes are TRBV5-1 and TRBJ2-7, with D perhaps TRBD2 (6 bases). The sequence came from an adult who was a healthcare worker with PCR-confirmed SARS-CoV-2 infection or an uninfected control (not recorded which). The CDR3 region is CASSWGEGSYEQYF. The CDR3 DNA is TGCGCCAGCAGCTGGGGGGAAGGCTCCTACGAGCAGTACTTC.